Included here is one T cell receptor (beta chain) sequence, with context. Its specificity is unknown. Germline CDR1 reads SGHTA; CDR2 reads FQGNSA. Trimming removed 2 bases from V and 6 bases from J, with 10 bases in between. This CDR3 spans 13 amino acids. This record belongs to a study of OX40 agonist ivuxolimab in advanced cancers. Study-wide results and limits: At 0.1 to 3.0 mg/kg, CD4+ and CD8+ blood T cells expanded clonally by week 6.

TCRdb's copy holds only in-frame clones and misses some; the assay was immunoSEQ multiplex PCR. Of about 110,000 clones listed, around nine tenths were seen once; the top ten hold 0.48%. This receptor was obtained from an adult with an advanced solid tumor such as melanoma, head and neck, liver or kidney cancer. The chain recombines TRBV7-2 with TRBJ1-1; the D gene is possibly TRBD1 (5 bases). Material: CD4+ or CD8+ T cells sorted from blood, obtained in a trial of the OX40 agonist ivuxolimab. CDR3 protein: CASSLRGFAEAFF. CDR3 sequence (DNA): TGTGCCAGCAGCTTAAGGGGCTTTGCTGAAGCTTTCTTT.